This TCR beta chain was sequenced for a study of blood T cell repertoires in COVID-19. For the study at large: Donors in the United States, Italy and Spain gave samples during acute or convalescent COVID-19. T cells, B-cell-depleted T cells, or PBMCs provided the cDNA or gDNA that served as material.

V was clipped by 3 bases and J by 2 bases, with 16 bases between them. The CDR3 contains 16 residues. In germline, CDR1 is KGHSH, CDR2 LQKENI. Per the original data handling: Researchers report that nucleated cell counts were estimated from reference gene primer amplification. Assay used: immunoSEQ multiplex PCR; TCRdb lists only in-frame clones, some missing. V and J calls and clone size are given by that table; D and trimming were obtained from the DNA. The sample lists approximately 85,000 clones, 86% occurring once. The receptor was isolated from a man aged 50-60 years with active or convalescent COVID-19. J is TRBJ2-5 and V is TRBV18; D might be TRBD2 (7 bases). Sequencing was done on a sample of peripheral blood. The CDR3, as DNA: TGTGCCAGCTCACCCCCGACGGGGGGCTGGCAAGAGACCCAGTACTTC. It encodes CASSPPTGGWQETQYF.